A selection of T cell receptor beta chains follows, all from one sample in a study of cytomegalovirus exposure and HLA in healthy donors. Libraries were prepared by immunoSEQ multiplex PCR; TCRdb keeps only in-frame clonotypes and omits some of them. In the table there are more than 150,000 clones, around 81% of which are singletons. The sample taken for sequencing was PBMCs. The receptor source for this set is a woman in her 30s in good health and CMV-seronegative. The CDR3 runs from the conserved cysteine through the conserved F or W. A D gene is named only where the DNA matches it firmly.

CDR3 protein	J gene	D gene	CDR3 length	V gene
CASSSFGLASQETQYF	TRBJ2-5	TRBD2	16	TRBV28
CASSQAPMLSSYEQYF	TRBJ2-7	NA	16	TRBV4-1
CASSQDFGTPSYEQYF	TRBJ2-7	NA	16	TRBV4-1
CASSLALAYEQYF	TRBJ2-7	NA	13	TRBV7-2
CASSYSFRDNYGYTF	TRBJ1-2	NA	15	TRBV6-5
CASSMAGDFYEQYF	TRBJ2-7	NA	14	TRBV19
CASSPTGPPYSNQPQHF	TRBJ1-5	NA	17	TRBV18
CSVQETLGHYGYTF	TRBJ1-2	NA	14	TRBV29-1
CASSPVAGLATGELFF	TRBJ2-2	TRBD2	16	TRBV7-9
CATKLGQHYEQYF	TRBJ2-7	NA	13	TRBV2
CASSHPRGGYEQYF	TRBJ2-7	NA	14	TRBV11-2